This is a list of T cell receptor beta chains from one sample in a study of CD8 T cells in Susac syndrome. TCRdb analysed the immunoSEQ multiplex PCR reads with MiXCR anew, one entry per CDR3 protein. The data show about 200,000 distinct CDR3 sequences, 85% to 95% seen once. The specimen sequenced was CD4+ T cells from PBMCs. These receptors were obtained from a human donor in good health. The CDR3 runs from the conserved cysteine through the conserved F or W. A D gene is named only where the DNA matches it firmly. A clone size is listed for some rows: how often the clone was seen (once, few, many), or a class if it is expanded.

size,J,V,D,CDR3,DNA
-,TRBJ2-1,TRBV15,TRBD2,CATSRDLFLAGARGSYNEQFF,TGTGCCACCAGCAGAGATCTGTTTCTAGCGGGAGCAAGAGGCTCCTACAATGAGCAGTTCTTC
-,TRBJ1-1,TRBV29-1,TRBD1,CSGLRTGRNTEAFF,TGCAGCGGACTACGGACAGGAAGGAACACTGAAGCTTTCTTT
once,TRBJ1-2,TRBV3-1,-,CASSQDGGWGYTF,TGTGCCAGCAGCCAAGATGGGGGTTGGGGCTACACCTTC
-,TRBJ1-2,TRBV27,-,CASSWAGNYGYTF,TGTGCCAGCAGTTGGGCAGGAAACTATGGCTACACCTTC
-,TRBJ1-2,TRBV3-1,-,CASSQDLAREGYGYTF,TGTGCCAGCAGCCAAGATCTGGCCAGGGAAGGTTATGGCTACACCTTC
-,TRBJ2-1,TRBV20-1,-,CSARDPDGRSYNEQFF,TGCAGTGCTAGAGATCCCGACGGGCGCTCCTACAATGAGCAGTTCTTC
-,TRBJ2-5,TRBV3-1,-,CASSQVTLGETQYF,TGTGCCAGCAGCCAAGTAACGTTGGGAGAGACCCAGTACTTC
-,TRBJ1-2,TRBV5-6,-,CASSLVTDDYGYTF,TGTGCCAGCAGCTTGGTAACAGATGACTATGGCTACACCTTC
-,TRBJ1-2,TRBV30,TRBD1,CAWRRGTGDGYTF,TGTGCCTGGAGACGAGGGACAGGGGATGGCTACACCTTC
-,TRBJ2-5,TRBV24-1,TRBD2,CATSDPLLARGKETQYF,TGTGCCACCAGTGATCCCCTACTAGCGCGGGGGAAAGAGACCCAGTACTTC
-,TRBJ1-2,TRBV29-1,-,CSVEGDYGYTF,TGCAGCGTTGAAGGGGACTATGGCTACACCTTC
once,TRBJ2-5,TRBV4-1,TRBD2,CASSQYSVRGAQQETQYF,TGCGCCAGCAGCCAATACTCCGTGCGGGGGGCGCAACAAGAGACCCAGTACTTC
-,TRBJ1-1,TRBV30,TRBD1,CAWDRGLDTEAFF,TGTGCCTGGGACAGGGGGCTGGACACTGAAGCTTTCTTT
-,TRBJ2-5,TRBV5-4,-,CASSLSLGETQYF,TGTGCCAGCAGCTTGTCGCTGGGAGAGACCCAGTACTTC
-,TRBJ2-4,TRBV7-8,-,CASSPPGAGRSKNIQYF,TGTGCCAGCAGCCCGCCTGGGGCAGGGAGGTCAAAAAACATTCAGTACTTC
-,TRBJ2-1,TRBV19,-,CASSGGSNEQFF,TGTGCCAGTAGTGGAGGGAGCAATGAGCAGTTCTTC
-,TRBJ2-7,TRBV29-1,-,CSVETTTYEQYF,TGCAGCGTTGAGACCACCACCTACGAGCAGTACTTC
-,TRBJ2-1,TRBV20-1,-,CSAPRGANEQFF,TGCAGTGCTCCCAGAGGAGCCAATGAGCAGTTCTTC
-,TRBJ1-2,TRBV2,TRBD1,CARGDRGYGYTF,TGTGCCAGGGGGGACAGGGGCTATGGCTACACCTTC
-,TRBJ2-7,TRBV4-3,TRBD1,CASSQDRGTGNPYEQYF,TGCGCCAGCAGCCAAGATCGGGGGACAGGGAATCCCTACGAGCAGTACTTC
-,TRBJ2-4,TRBV27,-,CASSREGVAKNIQYF,TGTGCCAGCAGTCGAGAAGGGGTAGCCAAAAACATTCAGTACTTC
-,TRBJ2-1,TRBV6-5,TRBD2,CASKLGLAGNNEQFF,TGTGCCAGCAAACTGGGACTAGCGGGAAACAATGAGCAGTTCTTC
-,TRBJ2-5,TRBV9,TRBD2,CASSVGGSSGVQETQYF,TGTGCCAGCAGCGTAGGAGGATCTAGCGGGGTTCAAGAGACCCAGTACTTC
-,TRBJ1-2,TRBV29-1,-,CSAIRENGYTF,TGCAGCGCCATAAGGGAAAATGGCTACACCTTC
-,TRBJ1-2,TRBV3-1,TRBD1,CASSHGPGGYGYTF,TGTGCCAGCAGCCACGGTCCAGGGGGCTATGGCTACACCTTC
-,TRBJ1-5,TRBV12-5,TRBD1,CASGLGQGEQPQHF,TGTGCTAGTGGTCTGGGACAGGGAGAACAGCCCCAGCATTTT
-,TRBJ2-1,TRBV30,TRBD2,CALKRDTYNEQFF,TGTGCCTTAAAGCGGGATACCTACAATGAGCAGTTCTTC
few,TRBJ2-5,TRBV7-2,-,CASSLAKGETQYF,TGTGCCAGCAGCTTAGCGAAGGGAGAGACCCAGTACTTC
-,TRBJ2-3,TRBV7-9,-,CASSPGSDTQYF,TGTGCCAGCAGCCCAGGCTCAGATACGCAGTATTTT
-,TRBJ1-5,TRBV3-1,TRBD1,CASSQRDRPNQPQHF,TGTGCCAGCAGCCAACGGGACAGACCCAATCAGCCCCAGCATTTT
-,TRBJ2-1,TRBV4-2,TRBD2,CASSQVRGAGAVYEQFF,TGTGCCAGCAGCCAAGTACGGGGAGCGGGAGCAGTCTATGAGCAGTTCTTC
-,TRBJ2-1,TRBV27,-,CASSLRRDNEQFF,TGTGCCAGCAGTTTAAGGAGGGACAATGAGCAGTTCTTC
-,TRBJ2-1,TRBV2,TRBD2,CASSVLEPGGQFF,TGTGCCAGCAGTGTATTGGAGCCGGGGGGGCAGTTCTTC
-,TRBJ2-5,TRBV12-3/TRBV12-4,TRBD1,CASIASGTVGETQYF,TGTGCCAGCATCGCATCCGGGACAGTAGGGGAGACCCAGTACTTC
-,TRBJ2-3,TRBV7-9,TRBD1,CASTLQGTDTQYF,TGTGCCAGCACCTTACAGGGGACAGATACGCAGTATTTT
-,TRBJ1-1,TRBV25-1,-,CASSNAGEIEAFF,TGTGCCAGCAGTAATGCTGGGGAAATTGAAGCTTTCTTT
-,TRBJ2-3,TRBV6-5,TRBD2,CASRTGLALDTQYF,TGTGCCAGCAGGACGGGACTAGCCCTAGATACGCAGTATTTT
-,TRBJ1-5,TRBV6-5,-,CASTAVMGSGQPQHF,TGTGCCAGCACCGCGGTAATGGGGTCGGGGCAGCCCCAGCATTTT
-,TRBJ2-3,TRBV29-1,-,CSVGRGSPTDTQYF,TGCAGCGTGGGGAGGGGGAGCCCCACAGATACGCAGTATTTT
-,TRBJ2-1,TRBV7-2,-,CASSLWATLLDNEQFF,TGTGCCAGCAGCTTATGGGCTACCCTCCTTGACAATGAGCAGTTCTTC
-,TRBJ2-7,TRBV6-5,TRBD2,CASRSGGAYEQYF,TGTGCCAGCAGAAGCGGGGGAGCCTACGAGCAGTACTTC